Given below is one T cell receptor beta chain in context. The sample originates from a study of CD8 T cells in Susac syndrome. The RNA, about 0.45 to 1 ug, was put through reverse transcription using random hexamers. Multiplex PCR with immunoSEQ amplified the TCR beta CDR3 across 54 Vbeta and 13 Jbeta. TCRdb reprocessed the immunoSEQ multiplex PCR reads with MiXCR, giving one entry per CDR3 protein. The sample has roughly 120,000 distinct CDR3 sequences, 94% seen once; the top ten hold 0.095% to 0.1%. There are 13 residues in the CDR3. CDR1 is MDHEN, CDR2 SYDVKM, per germline. Trimming cost V 7 bases and J 11 bases, with 20 bases left between them. Controls were drawn from healthy donors and were matched for age and sex.

The chain is built from TRBV28 and TRBJ1-1; D is unclear. Sequencing was performed on CD4+ T cells from PBMCs. This receptor was identified in a human donor in good health. This CDR3 reads CASTPGEGEEAFF. The DNA for the CDR3 is TGTGCCAGCACCCCCGGGGAAGGCGAAGAGGCTTTCTTT.